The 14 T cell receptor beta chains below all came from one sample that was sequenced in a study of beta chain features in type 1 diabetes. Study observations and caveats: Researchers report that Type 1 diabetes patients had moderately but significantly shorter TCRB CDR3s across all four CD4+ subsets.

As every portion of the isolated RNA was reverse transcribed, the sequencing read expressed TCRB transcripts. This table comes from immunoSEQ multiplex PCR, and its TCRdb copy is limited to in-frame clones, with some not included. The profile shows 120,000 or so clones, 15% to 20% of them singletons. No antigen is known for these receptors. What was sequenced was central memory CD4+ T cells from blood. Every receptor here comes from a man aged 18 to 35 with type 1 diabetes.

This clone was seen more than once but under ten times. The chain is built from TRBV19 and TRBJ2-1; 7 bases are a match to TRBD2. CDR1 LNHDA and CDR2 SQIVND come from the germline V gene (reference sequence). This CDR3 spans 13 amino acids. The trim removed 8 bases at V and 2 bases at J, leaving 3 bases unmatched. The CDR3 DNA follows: TGTGCCAGTGCCCGGGGGGCCTACAATGAGCAGTTCTTC. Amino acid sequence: CASARGAYNEQFF.

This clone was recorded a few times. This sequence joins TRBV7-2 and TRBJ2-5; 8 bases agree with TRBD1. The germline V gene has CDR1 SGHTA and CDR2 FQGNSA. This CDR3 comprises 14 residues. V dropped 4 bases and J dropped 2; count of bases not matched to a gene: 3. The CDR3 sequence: CASSSDRGQETQYF. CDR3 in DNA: TGTGCCAGCAGCTCCGACAGGGGACAAGAGACCCAGTACTTC.

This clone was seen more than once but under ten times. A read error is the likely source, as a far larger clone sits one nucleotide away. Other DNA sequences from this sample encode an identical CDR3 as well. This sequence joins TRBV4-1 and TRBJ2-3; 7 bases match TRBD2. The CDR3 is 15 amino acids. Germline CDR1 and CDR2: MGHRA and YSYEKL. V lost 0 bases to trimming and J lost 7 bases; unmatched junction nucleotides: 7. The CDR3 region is CASSQEPSGLNTQYF. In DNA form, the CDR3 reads TGCGCCAGCAGCCAAGAGCCCTCGGGACTAAATACGCAGTATTTT.

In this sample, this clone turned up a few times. CDR3 protein: CSVGGQSNTGELFF. The CDR3 DNA sequence: TGCAGCGTTGGAGGACAGAGCAACACCGGGGAGCTGTTTTTT. The chain combines TRBV29-1 with TRBJ2-2; TRBD1 is a possible D gene (6 bases). Germline values: CDR1 SQVTM, CDR2 ANQGSEA. The CDR3 covers 14 residues. V shed 4 bases and J shed 2 bases, with 11 bases lying between them.

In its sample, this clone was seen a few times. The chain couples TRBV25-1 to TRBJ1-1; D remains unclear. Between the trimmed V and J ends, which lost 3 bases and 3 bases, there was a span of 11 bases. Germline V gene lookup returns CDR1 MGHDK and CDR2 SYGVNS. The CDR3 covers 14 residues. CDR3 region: CASSDPGWDTEAFF. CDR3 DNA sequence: TGTGCCAGCAGTGATCCCGGTTGGGACACTGAAGCTTTCTTT.

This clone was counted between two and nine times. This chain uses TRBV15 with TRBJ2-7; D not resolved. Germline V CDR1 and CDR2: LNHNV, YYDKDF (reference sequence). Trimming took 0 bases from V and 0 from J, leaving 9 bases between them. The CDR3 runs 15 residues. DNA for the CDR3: TGTGCCACCAGCAGAGATCGGGTCTACTCCTACGAGCAGTACTTC. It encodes CATSRDRVYSYEQYF.

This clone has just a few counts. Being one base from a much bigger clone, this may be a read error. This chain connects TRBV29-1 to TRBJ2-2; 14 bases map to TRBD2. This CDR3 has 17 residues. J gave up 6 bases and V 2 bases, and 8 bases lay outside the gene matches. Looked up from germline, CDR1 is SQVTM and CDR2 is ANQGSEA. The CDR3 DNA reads TGCAGCGTTGAAATCGCAGCGGGACTAGCGGGAGCCGGGGAGCTGTTTTTT. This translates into CSVEIAAGLAGAGELFF.

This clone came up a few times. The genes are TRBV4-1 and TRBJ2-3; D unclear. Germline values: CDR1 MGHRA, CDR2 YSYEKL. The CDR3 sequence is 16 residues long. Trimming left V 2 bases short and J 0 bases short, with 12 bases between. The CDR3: CASSQNPATSTDTQYF. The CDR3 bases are TGCGCCAGCAGCCAAAACCCAGCGACTAGCACAGATACGCAGTATTTT.

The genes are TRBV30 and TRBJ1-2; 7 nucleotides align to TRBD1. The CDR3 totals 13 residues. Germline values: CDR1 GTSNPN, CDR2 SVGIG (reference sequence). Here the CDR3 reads CAAGRQGVSGYTF. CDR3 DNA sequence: TGTGCGGCAGGGAGACAGGGAGTTAGTGGCTACACCTTC.

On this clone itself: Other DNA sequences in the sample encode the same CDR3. This chain's CDR3 is CAWSVQGASYEQYF. CDR3 nucleotides: TGTGCCTGGAGCGTACAGGGGGCGTCCTACGAGCAGTACTTC. J is TRBJ2-7 and V is TRBV30, with 9 bases fitting TRBD1. Germline values: CDR1 GTSNPN, CDR2 SVGIG (reference sequence). The CDR3 consists of 14 residues. Trimming at V came to 3 bases and at J to 1 base, leaving 4 bases not matched to a gene.

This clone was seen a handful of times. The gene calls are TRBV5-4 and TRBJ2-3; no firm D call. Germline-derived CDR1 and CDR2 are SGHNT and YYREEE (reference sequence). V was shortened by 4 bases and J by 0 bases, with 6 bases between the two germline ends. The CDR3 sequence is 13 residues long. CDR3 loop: CASSTVSTDTQYF. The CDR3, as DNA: TGTGCCAGCAGCACTGTGAGCACAGATACGCAGTATTTT.

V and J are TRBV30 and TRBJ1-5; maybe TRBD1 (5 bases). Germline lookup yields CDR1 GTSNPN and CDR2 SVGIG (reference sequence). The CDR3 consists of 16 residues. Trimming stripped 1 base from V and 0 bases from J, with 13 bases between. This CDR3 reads CAWSGGESYSNQPQHF. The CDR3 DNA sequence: TGTGCCTGGAGTGGAGGGGAGAGCTATAGCAATCAGCCCCAGCATTTT.

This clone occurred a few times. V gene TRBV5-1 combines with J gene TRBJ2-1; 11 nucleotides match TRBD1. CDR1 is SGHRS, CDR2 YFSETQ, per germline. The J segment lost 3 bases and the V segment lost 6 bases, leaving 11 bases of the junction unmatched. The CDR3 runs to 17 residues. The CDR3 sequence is CASTPGTGTGGYNEQFF. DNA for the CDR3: TGCGCCAGCACCCCTGGAACCGGGACAGGGGGCTACAATGAGCAGTTCTTC.

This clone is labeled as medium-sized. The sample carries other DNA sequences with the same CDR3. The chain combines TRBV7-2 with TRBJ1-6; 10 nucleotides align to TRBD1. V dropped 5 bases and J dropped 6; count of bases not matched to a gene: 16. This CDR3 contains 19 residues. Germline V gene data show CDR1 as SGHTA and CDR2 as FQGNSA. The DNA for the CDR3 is TGTGCCAGCAGCATCCTTGGTTTTCGACAGGGGGCTGGTAATTCACCCCTCCACTTT. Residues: CASSILGFRQGAGNSPLHF.